The 14 T cell receptor beta chains below were found in one sample sequenced in a study of cytomegalovirus exposure and HLA in healthy donors. PCR was performed using 60 Vbeta and 13 Jbeta primers. This table comes from immunoSEQ multiplex PCR, and its TCRdb copy is limited to in-frame clones, with some not included. Of around 160,000 clones in the sample, 60% to 85% were seen once. Input material: PBMCs. All receptors come from a middle-aged woman in good health and CMV-seropositive.

This clone was recorded only once. The chain joins TRBV19 to TRBJ1-6; 8 nucleotides align to TRBD1. This CDR3 is 17 amino acids long. Germline CDR1 reads LNHDA; CDR2 reads SQIVND (reference sequence). Trimming at V came to 11 bases and at J to 0 bases, leaving 12 bases not matched to a gene. CDR3 loop: CALRPGQVSSYNSPLHF. The CDR3 DNA reads as TGTGCCCTAAGACCGGGACAGGTTAGCTCCTATAATTCACCCCTCCACTTT.

As DNA, the CDR3 is TGTGCCAGCAGTCCTAAGGTCGGGGATGAGCAGTTCTTC. Its translation is CASSPKVGDEQFF. This chain links TRBV7-6 with TRBJ2-1; TRBD2 is a possible D gene (5 bases). The CDR3 sequence is 13 residues long. V was cut by 6 bases and J by 8 bases, with 14 bases left in between. CDR1 SGHVS and CDR2 FNYEAQ come from the germline V gene.

This clone was seen just once. V is TRBV9 and J is TRBJ2-2, with 11 nucleotides matching TRBD2. Unmatched junction bases numbered 16, after V lost 2 bases and J lost 4 bases. There are 20 residues in the CDR3. Looked up from germline, CDR1 is SGDLS and CDR2 is YYNGEE. The CDR3 loop reads CASSVSSLWTSGSITGELFF. The CDR3 DNA sequence: TGTGCCAGCAGCGTCTCCTCCCTTTGGACTAGCGGGTCTATCACCGGGGAGCTGTTTTTT.

This chain links TRBV5-4 with TRBJ2-5; D ambiguous. The CDR3 contains 14 residues. Germline CDR1 SGHNT, CDR2 YYREEE (reference sequence). Trimming cost V 0 bases and J 3 bases, with 9 bases left between them. The CDR3 protein is CASSLAAIKETQYF. The CDR3 DNA reads as TGTGCCAGCAGCTTGGCAGCGATTAAAGAGACCCAGTACTTC. Variable domain in full (rest from reference TRBV5-4 and TRBJ2-5): ETGVTQSPTHLIKTRGQQVTLRCSSQSGHNTVSWYQQALGQGPQFIFQYYREEENGRGNFPPRFSGLQFPNYSSELNVNALELDDSALYLCASSLAAIKETQYFGPGTRLLVL.

This clone was seen a handful of times. The gene calls are TRBV4-1 and TRBJ2-5; weak D call: TRBD2 (6 bases). The V end lost 2 bases, the J end lost 3 bases, and 13 bases lay between the germline ends. Germline loops: CDR1 MGHRA, CDR2 YSYEKL. There are 15 residues in the CDR3. Here the CDR3 reads CASSQRGYREETQYF. DNA of the CDR3: TGCGCCAGCAGCCAACGGGGGTACCGCGAAGAGACCCAGTACTTC.

The chain has TRBV5-1 and TRBJ2-5; 11 positions match TRBD1. The assigned J gene may be wrong: the sequence end matches TRBJ2-7 better. The germline V gene has CDR1 SGHRS and CDR2 YFSETQ. The CDR3 extends over 14 amino acids. CDR3 in amino acids: CASSRDRGSYEQYF. The CDR3 bases are TGCGCCAGCAGTAGGGACAGGGGGTCCTACGAGCAGTACTTC.

The chain joins TRBV5-4 to TRBJ2-2; D is perhaps TRBD1 (6 bases). CDR1 SGHNT and CDR2 YYREEE come from the germline V gene (reference sequence). Trimming shortened V by 2 bases and J by 5 bases, and 7 bases separated the two germline ends. This CDR3 is 13 amino acids long. The CDR3 region has the DNA TGTGCCAGCAGCTTCGGACAGACCGGGGAGCTGTTTTTT. This sequence encodes CASSFGQTGELFF.

In DNA, the CDR3 is TGCGCCAGCAGCTTGTTCGGGAACACTGAAGCTTTCTTT. Translated: CASSLFGNTEAFF. The chain has TRBV5-1 and TRBJ1-1; D call uncertain. V was trimmed by 1 base and J by 1 base, leaving 5 bases between them. Germline CDR1 and CDR2: SGHRS and YFSETQ. The CDR3 consists of 13 residues.

J is TRBJ2-5 and V is TRBV7-2; 10 bases align to TRBD2. Germline V CDR1 and CDR2: SGHTA, FQGNSA. CDR3 size: 16 residues. With V trimmed by 1 base and J by 1 base, 3 bases remained unmatched. The CDR3 protein is CASSLEIAGGQETQYF. For the CDR3, the DNA is TGTGCCAGCAGCTTAGAGATAGCGGGGGGCCAAGAGACCCAGTACTTC.

V is TRBV10-3 and J is TRBJ2-7; 9 bases fit TRBD1. V lost 2 bases to trimming and J lost 6 bases; unmatched junction nucleotides: 8. The germline CDR1 and CDR2 sequences are ENHRY and SYGVKD. The CDR3 loop spans 15 amino acids. The CDR3 is CAISEPGTGTFEQYF. The CDR3 nucleotides read TGTGCCATCAGTGAGCCCGGGACAGGGACGTTCGAGCAGTACTTC.

The chain employs TRBV6-1 and TRBJ1-5; D gene uncertain. Deletions cut 8 bases from V and 5 bases from J, with 13 bases between. The CDR3 has 13 amino acids. Germline lookup yields CDR1 MNHNS and CDR2 SASEGT. CDR3 sequence reads: CASAPDGHQPQHF. CDR3 nucleotide sequence: TGTGCCAGCGCCCCCGATGGCCATCAGCCCCAGCATTTT.

V and J are TRBV7-2 and TRBJ2-7; D possibly corresponds to TRBD1 (6 bases). Per the germline V gene, CDR1 is SGHTA and CDR2 is FQGNSA. The CDR3 extends over 14 amino acids. The V end was cut by 5 bases, the J end by 3 bases, with 14 bases between. The CDR3 DNA follows: TGTGCCAGCAGCCCCCGGGACACCCTCTACGAGCAGTACTTC. Translating it yields CASSPRDTLYEQYF. The whole variable domain, remainder taken from reference TRBV7-2 and TRBJ2-7, is GAGVSQSPSNKVTEKGKDVELRCDPISGHTALYWYRQSLGQGLEFLIYFQGNSAPDKSGLPSDRFSAERTGGSVSTLTIQRTQQEDSAVYLCASSPRDTLYEQYFGPGTRLTVT.

V usage is TRBV27 and J usage is TRBJ2-5; no firm D call. This CDR3 has 13 amino acids. Germline V CDR1 and CDR2: MNHEY, SMNVEV (reference sequence). V gave up 6 bases and J gave up 5 bases, with 13 bases separating them. CDR3 loop: CASSPMGSETQYF. The CDR3 nucleotides read TGTGCCAGCAGCCCCATGGGTAGCGAGACCCAGTACTTC.

The chain links TRBV19 to TRBJ2-7; D unresolved. V lost 0 bases and J lost 2, with 8 bases in between. The CDR3 covers 14 residues. From germline, CDR1 is LNHDA and CDR2 SQIVND (reference sequence). CDR3 nucleotides: TGTGCCAGTAGTATAGAGAGTGAGACCTACGAGCAGTACTTC. Its protein product is CASSIESETYEQYF. Complete variable domain (other parts from reference TRBV19 and TRBJ2-7): DGGITQSPKYLFRKEGQNVTLSCEQNLNHDAMYWYRQDPGQGLRLIYYSQIVNDFQKGDIAEGYSVSREKKESFPLTVTSAQKNPTAFYLCASSIESETYEQYFGPGTRLTVT.